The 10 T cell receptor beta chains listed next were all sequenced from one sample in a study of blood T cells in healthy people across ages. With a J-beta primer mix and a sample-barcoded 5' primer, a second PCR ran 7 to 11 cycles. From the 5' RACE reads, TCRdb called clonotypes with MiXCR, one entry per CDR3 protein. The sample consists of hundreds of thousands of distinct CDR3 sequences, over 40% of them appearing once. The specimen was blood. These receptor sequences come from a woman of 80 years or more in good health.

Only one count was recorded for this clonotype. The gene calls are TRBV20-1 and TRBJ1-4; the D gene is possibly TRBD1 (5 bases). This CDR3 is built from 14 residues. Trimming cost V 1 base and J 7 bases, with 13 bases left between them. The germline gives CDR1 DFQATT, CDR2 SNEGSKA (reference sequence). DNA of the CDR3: TGCAGTGCTAGAGGAGGGACGGCAACTGAAAAACTGTTTTTT. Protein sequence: CSARGGTATEKLFF.

The CDR3 sequence is CASSQGGVSETQYF. The CDR3 DNA follows: TGTGCCAGCAGTCAAGGCGGGGTTTCGGAGACCCAGTACTTC. The chain carries TRBV28 and TRBJ2-5, with D possibly matching TRBD2 (6 bases). This CDR3 is built from 14 residues. Germline V gene lookup returns CDR1 MDHEN and CDR2 SYDVKM. V was pared by 5 bases and J by 5 bases, with 15 bases between.

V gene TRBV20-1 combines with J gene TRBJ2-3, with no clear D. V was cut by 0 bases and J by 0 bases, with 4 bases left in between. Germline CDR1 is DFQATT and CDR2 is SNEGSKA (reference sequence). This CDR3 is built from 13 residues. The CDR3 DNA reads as TGCAGTGCTAGAGATGAGAGCACAGATACGCAGTATTTT. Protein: CSARDESTDTQYF.

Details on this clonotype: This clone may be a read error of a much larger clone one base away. CDR3 protein: CASSVGVGLGQYF. The CDR3 nucleotides are TGTGCCAGCAGTGTGGGGGTTGGGTTGGGGCAGTACTTC. The V call is TRBV27, the J call TRBJ2-4, with D possibly called TRBD1 or TRBD2 (5 bases each). Germline assignment: CDR1 MNHEY and CDR2 SMNVEV (reference sequence). There are 13 residues in the CDR3. The ends were cut back, 5 bases at V and 13 bases at J, with 18 bases in the middle.

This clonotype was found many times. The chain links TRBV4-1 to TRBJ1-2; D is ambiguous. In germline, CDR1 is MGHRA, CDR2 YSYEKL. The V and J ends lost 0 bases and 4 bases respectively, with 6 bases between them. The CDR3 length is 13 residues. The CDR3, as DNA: TGCGCCAGCAGCCAAGACGGTCCCTATGGCTACACCTTC. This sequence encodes CASSQDGPYGYTF.

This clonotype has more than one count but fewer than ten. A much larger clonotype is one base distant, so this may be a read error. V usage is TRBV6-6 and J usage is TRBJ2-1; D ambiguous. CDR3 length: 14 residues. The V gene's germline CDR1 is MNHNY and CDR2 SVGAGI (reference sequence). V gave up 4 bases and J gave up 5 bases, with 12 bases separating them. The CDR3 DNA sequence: TGTGCCAGCAGTTCGGGTGGCACTAACAATGAGCAGTTCTTC. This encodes CASSSGGTNNEQFF.

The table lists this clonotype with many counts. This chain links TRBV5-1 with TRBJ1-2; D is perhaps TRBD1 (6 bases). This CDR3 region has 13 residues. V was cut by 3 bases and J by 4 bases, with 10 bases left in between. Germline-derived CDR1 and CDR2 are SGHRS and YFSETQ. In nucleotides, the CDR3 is TGCGCCAGCAGCTCCACAGGGTTCTATGGCTACACCTTC. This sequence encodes CASSSTGFYGYTF.

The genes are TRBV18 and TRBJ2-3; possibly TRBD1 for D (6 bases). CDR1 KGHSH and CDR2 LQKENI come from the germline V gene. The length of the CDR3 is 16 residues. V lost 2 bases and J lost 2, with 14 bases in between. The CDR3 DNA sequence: TGTGCCAGCTCACCAACTCAGGGGCTCTCCACAGATACGCAGTATTTT. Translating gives CASSPTQGLSTDTQYF.

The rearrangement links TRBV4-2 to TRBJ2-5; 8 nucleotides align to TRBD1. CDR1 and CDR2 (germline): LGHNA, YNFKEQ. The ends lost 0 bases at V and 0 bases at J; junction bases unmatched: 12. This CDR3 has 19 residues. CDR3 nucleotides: TGTGCCAGCAGCCAAGAAGTTCCCGGACAGGGAGGCCACCAAGAGACCCAGTACTTC. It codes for CASSQEVPGQGGHQETQYF.

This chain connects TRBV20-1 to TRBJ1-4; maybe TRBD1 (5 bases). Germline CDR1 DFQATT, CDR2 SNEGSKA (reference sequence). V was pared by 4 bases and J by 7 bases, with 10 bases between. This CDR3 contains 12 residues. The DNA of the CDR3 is TGCAGTGCTAAGGGGCCGGGTGAAAAACTGTTTTTT. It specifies CSAKGPGEKLFF.